This is a list of T cell receptor beta chains from one sample in a study of T cell responses to AZD1222 COVID-19 vaccine. The table came from immunoSEQ multiplex PCR; TCRdb's copy has only in-frame clones and leaves some out. The profile shows around 120,000 clones, about 88% of them singletons. The sample consisted of peripheral blood, taken on day 0 of AZD1222 vaccination. These TCRs come from an adult in good health. CDR3s include the opening cysteine and the closing phenylalanine or tryptophan. The order of the fields is CDR3 protein, CDR3 DNA, J gene, D gene, V gene, clone size. D genes are given only for firm matches. Some rows mark clone size as missing; the rest say once, few, many or name a class of expanded clone.

CDR3aa: CASSLMNGATNTEAFF
CDR3nt: TGTGCCAGCAGCTTAATGAATGGGGCAACGAACACTGAAGCTTTCTTT
j_gene: TRBJ1-1
d_gene: -
v_gene: TRBV11-2
abundance: -

CDR3aa: CASFRGTATNEKLFF
CDR3nt: TGCGCCAGCTTCCGAGGGACGGCAACTAATGAAAAACTGTTTTTT
j_gene: TRBJ1-4
d_gene: -
v_gene: TRBV5-1
abundance: -

CDR3aa: CASSLRGQPNQPQHF
CDR3nt: TGCGCCAGCAGCTTGAGGGGACAGCCCAATCAGCCCCAGCATTTT
j_gene: TRBJ1-5
d_gene: TRBD1
v_gene: TRBV5-1
abundance: -

CDR3aa: CASSVEETQYF
CDR3nt: TGTGCCAGCAGCGTCGAAGAGACCCAGTACTTC
j_gene: TRBJ2-5
d_gene: -
v_gene: TRBV7-9
abundance: -

CDR3aa: CASSQGTGVGTEAFF
CDR3nt: TGCGCCAGCAGCCAAGGGACAGGGGTGGGCACTGAAGCTTTCTTT
j_gene: TRBJ1-1
d_gene: TRBD1
v_gene: TRBV4-1
abundance: -

CDR3aa: CASSFSRTAEAFF
CDR3nt: TGTGCCAGCAGCTTTAGCCGGACGGCTGAAGCTTTCTTT
j_gene: TRBJ1-1
d_gene: -
v_gene: TRBV11-2
abundance: -

CDR3aa: CASSLGSVGTF
CDR3nt: TGTGCCAGCAGCTTGGGGTCTGTCGGCACCTTC
j_gene: TRBJ1-2
d_gene: -
v_gene: TRBV5-4
abundance: -

CDR3aa: CSVAGQGNTEAFF
CDR3nt: TGCAGCGTTGCGGGACAGGGGAACACTGAAGCTTTCTTT
j_gene: TRBJ1-1
d_gene: TRBD1
v_gene: TRBV29-1
abundance: -

CDR3aa: CASRPSGRAKDTQYF
CDR3nt: TGCGCCAGCAGACCTAGCGGGAGGGCCAAGGATACGCAGTATTTT
j_gene: TRBJ2-3
d_gene: TRBD2
v_gene: TRBV10-1
abundance: -

CDR3aa: CASRGGPLAANTGELFF
CDR3nt: TGTGCCAGCAGGGGGGGTCCACTAGCGGCTAACACCGGGGAGCTGTTTTTT
j_gene: TRBJ2-2
d_gene: TRBD2
v_gene: TRBV2
abundance: once

CDR3aa: CASSYKGGYTF
CDR3nt: TGTGCCAGCAGTTACAAAGGCGGCTACACCTTC
j_gene: TRBJ1-2
d_gene: -
v_gene: TRBV6-5
abundance: once

CDR3aa: CASSNGQNEKLFF
CDR3nt: TGTGCCAGCAGCAATGGACAGAATGAAAAACTGTTTTTT
j_gene: TRBJ1-4
d_gene: -
v_gene: TRBV5-6
abundance: -

CDR3aa: CASSAGLATYEQYF
CDR3nt: TGTGCCAGCAGCGCTGGGCTCGCGACCTACGAGCAGTACTTC
j_gene: TRBJ2-7
d_gene: -
v_gene: TRBV7-9
abundance: -

CDR3aa: CASSVDGRAYEQYF
CDR3nt: TGTGCCAGCAGCGTAGATGGTAGGGCCTACGAGCAGTACTTC
j_gene: TRBJ2-7
d_gene: -
v_gene: TRBV6-2/TRBV6-3
abundance: -

CDR3aa: CASSSRDRGFSGNTIYF
CDR3nt: TGTGCCAGCAGCTCCCGGGACAGGGGTTTCTCTGGAAACACCATATATTTT
j_gene: TRBJ1-3
d_gene: TRBD1
v_gene: TRBV9
abundance: -

CDR3aa: CASSFTGTSVSSYNEQFF
CDR3nt: TGTGCCAGCAGCTTTACCGGGACTAGCGTTTCCTCCTACAATGAGCAGTTCTTC
j_gene: TRBJ2-1
d_gene: TRBD2
v_gene: TRBV5-5
abundance: -

CDR3aa: CAISGAGRTPEAFF
CDR3nt: TGTGCCATCAGTGGTGCGGGACGGACACCTGAAGCTTTCTTT
j_gene: TRBJ1-1
d_gene: -
v_gene: TRBV10-3
abundance: -

CDR3aa: CASSQGDSQRYNEQFF
CDR3nt: TGCGCCAGCAGCCAAGGGGACAGTCAGCGCTACAATGAGCAGTTCTTC
j_gene: TRBJ2-1
d_gene: TRBD1
v_gene: TRBV4-1
abundance: -

CDR3aa: CASSLGLAGNNEQFF
CDR3nt: TGTGCCAGCAGCTTGGGGCTAGCGGGAAACAATGAGCAGTTCTTC
j_gene: TRBJ2-1
d_gene: TRBD2
v_gene: TRBV5-4
abundance: -

CDR3aa: CASRGFDYGYTF
CDR3nt: TGTGCCAGCAGGGGTTTTGACTATGGCTACACCTTC
j_gene: TRBJ1-2
d_gene: -
v_gene: TRBV6-5
abundance: -

CDR3aa: CAIRWGHPFYGYTF
CDR3nt: TGTGCCATCAGGTGGGGACACCCCTTCTATGGCTACACCTTC
j_gene: TRBJ1-2
d_gene: -
v_gene: TRBV6-5
abundance: -

CDR3aa: CASSQDHSKNSPLHF
CDR3nt: TGCGCCAGCAGCCAAGATCACAGTAAGAATTCACCCCTCCACTTT
j_gene: TRBJ1-6
d_gene: -
v_gene: TRBV4-1
abundance: -

CDR3aa: CASSLATANSPLHF
CDR3nt: TGTGCCAGCAGCTTAGCCACAGCGAATTCACCCCTCCACTTT
j_gene: TRBJ1-6
d_gene: -
v_gene: TRBV7-6
abundance: -

CDR3aa: CASSGTSTSEPQHF
CDR3nt: TGTGCCAGCAGCGGGACGTCGACTAGTGAGCCCCAGCATTTT
j_gene: TRBJ1-5
d_gene: -
v_gene: TRBV5-8
abundance: -

CDR3aa: CSVAGTGNQETQYF
CDR3nt: TGCAGCGTTGCCGGGACAGGTAACCAAGAGACCCAGTACTTC
j_gene: TRBJ2-5
d_gene: TRBD1
v_gene: TRBV29-1
abundance: once

CDR3aa: CASSGPREAEAFF
CDR3nt: TGTGCCAGCAGCGGACCCCGGGAAGCTGAAGCTTTCTTT
j_gene: TRBJ1-1
d_gene: -
v_gene: TRBV9
abundance: -

CDR3aa: CASSAQQGGYSGYTF
CDR3nt: TGTGCCAGCAGTGCCCAACAGGGAGGGTACTCTGGCTACACCTTC
j_gene: TRBJ1-2
d_gene: -
v_gene: TRBV2
abundance: -

CDR3aa: CASSLEIGTDNQPQHF
CDR3nt: TGTGCCAGCAGCTTAGAGATCGGGACAGATAATCAGCCCCAGCATTTT
j_gene: TRBJ1-5
d_gene: TRBD1
v_gene: TRBV11-2
abundance: -

CDR3aa: CASSGQGGDGYTF
CDR3nt: TGTGCCAGCTCGGGACAGGGTGGCGATGGCTACACCTTC
j_gene: TRBJ1-2
d_gene: TRBD1
v_gene: TRBV18
abundance: -

CDR3aa: CASSFPGGFEQYF
CDR3nt: TGTGCCAGCAGTTTCCCAGGGGGTTTCGAGCAGTACTTC
j_gene: TRBJ2-7
d_gene: TRBD1
v_gene: TRBV27
abundance: -

CDR3aa: CASSHLNTEAFF
CDR3nt: TGTGCCAGCAGTCACCTGAACACTGAAGCTTTCTTT
j_gene: TRBJ1-1
d_gene: -
v_gene: TRBV27
abundance: once

CDR3aa: CASSQAPTTEAFF
CDR3nt: TGTGCCAGCAGCCAGGCCCCGACCACTGAAGCTTTCTTT
j_gene: TRBJ1-1
d_gene: -
v_gene: TRBV5-4
abundance: -

CDR3aa: CASSPGNTIYF
CDR3nt: TGTGCCAGCAGTCCTGGAAACACCATATATTTT
j_gene: TRBJ1-3
d_gene: -
v_gene: TRBV28
abundance: many

CDR3aa: CASSFANTEAFF
CDR3nt: TGTGCCAGCAGCTTTGCGAACACTGAAGCTTTCTTT
j_gene: TRBJ1-1
d_gene: -
v_gene: TRBV13
abundance: -

CDR3aa: CASSYRAASGRYNEQFF
CDR3nt: TGTGCCAGCAGTTACCGGGCGGCTAGCGGGAGGTACAATGAGCAGTTCTTC
j_gene: TRBJ2-1
d_gene: TRBD2
v_gene: TRBV6-2/TRBV6-3
abundance: -

CDR3aa: CASSRTSGDSYNEQFF
CDR3nt: TGCGCCAGCAGCCGGACTAGCGGGGACTCCTACAATGAGCAGTTCTTC
j_gene: TRBJ2-1
d_gene: TRBD2
v_gene: TRBV5-1
abundance: -

CDR3aa: CASSPQLGARPLHF
CDR3nt: TGTGCCAGCAGCCCCCAGCTAGGGGCGAGGCCCCTCCACTTT
j_gene: TRBJ1-6
d_gene: -
v_gene: TRBV3-1/TRBV3-2
abundance: -

CDR3aa: CASSFLWRGGHTEAFF
CDR3nt: TGTGCCAGCAGCTTTTTATGGAGGGGAGGACACACTGAAGCTTTCTTT
j_gene: TRBJ1-1
d_gene: -
v_gene: TRBV3-1/TRBV3-2
abundance: -

CDR3aa: CASSLEGNEQFF
CDR3nt: TGTGCCAGCAGCTTAGAGGGGAATGAGCAGTTCTTC
j_gene: TRBJ2-1
d_gene: -
v_gene: TRBV11-3
abundance: -

CDR3aa: CASRFTGLKSSPLHF
CDR3nt: TGTGCAAGTCGCTTCACAGGGCTGAAGAGTTCACCCCTCCACTTT
j_gene: TRBJ1-6
d_gene: -
v_gene: TRBV12-2
abundance: -

CDR3aa: CAIKGLEYGYTF
CDR3nt: TGTGCCATCAAGGGCCTTGAGTATGGCTACACCTTC
j_gene: TRBJ1-2
d_gene: -
v_gene: TRBV10-3
abundance: once

CDR3aa: CASSLGTGVSNQPQHF
CDR3nt: TGTGCCAGCAGCCTAGGGACAGGGGTTAGCAATCAGCCCCAGCATTTT
j_gene: TRBJ1-5
d_gene: TRBD1
v_gene: TRBV5-6
abundance: -

CDR3aa: CASSLDRGGNTIYF
CDR3nt: TGTGCCAGCAGTTTAGACAGGGGTGGAAACACCATATATTTT
j_gene: TRBJ1-3
d_gene: TRBD1
v_gene: TRBV28
abundance: -

CDR3aa: CASVRDLASSYEQYF
CDR3nt: TGTGCCAGCGTAAGGGACCTAGCGAGCTCCTACGAGCAGTACTTC
j_gene: TRBJ2-7
d_gene: -
v_gene: TRBV6-5
abundance: -

CDR3aa: CASSRRREISGANVLTF
CDR3nt: TGTGCCAGTAGTCGCCGTAGGGAAATCTCTGGGGCCAACGTCCTGACTTTC
j_gene: TRBJ2-6
d_gene: -
v_gene: TRBV19
abundance: -

CDR3aa: CASSLGLAGYQETQYF
CDR3nt: TGCGCCAGCAGCTTGGGTCTAGCGGGGTACCAAGAGACCCAGTACTTC
j_gene: TRBJ2-5
d_gene: TRBD2
v_gene: TRBV5-1
abundance: -

CDR3aa: CASSLSTGLGTEAFF
CDR3nt: TGTGCCAGCAGCCTATCGACAGGGTTGGGGACTGAAGCTTTCTTT
j_gene: TRBJ1-1
d_gene: TRBD1
v_gene: TRBV7-9
abundance: -

CDR3aa: CASSQRGTSPLHF
CDR3nt: TGTGCCAGCAGCCAACGGGGTACGTCACCCCTCCACTTT
j_gene: TRBJ1-6
d_gene: -
v_gene: TRBV3-1/TRBV3-2
abundance: -

CDR3aa: CAWNTGYNSPLHF
CDR3nt: TGTGCCTGGAATACGGGCTATAATTCACCCCTCCACTTT
j_gene: TRBJ1-6
d_gene: -
v_gene: TRBV30
abundance: -

CDR3aa: CASSPGGGFEAFF
CDR3nt: TGTGCCAGCAGTCCCGGAGGTGGATTTGAAGCTTTCTTT
j_gene: TRBJ1-1
d_gene: -
v_gene: TRBV28
abundance: -

CDR3aa: CASSQGNTEAFF
CDR3nt: TGTGCCAGCTCACAGGGGAACACTGAAGCTTTCTTT
j_gene: TRBJ1-1
d_gene: -
v_gene: TRBV18
abundance: once

CDR3aa: CASSYSGSYNEQFF
CDR3nt: TGTGCCAGCAGTTACTCGGGGTCCTACAATGAGCAGTTCTTC
j_gene: TRBJ2-1
d_gene: -
v_gene: TRBV6-5
abundance: -

CDR3aa: CASSVATDYGYTF
CDR3nt: TGTGCCAGCAGCGTAGCTACGGACTATGGCTACACCTTC
j_gene: TRBJ1-2
d_gene: -
v_gene: TRBV9
abundance: few